This record concerns one T cell receptor (beta chain) sequence. These data are taken from a study of shared clonotypes between healthy human individuals. Deletions cut 4 bases from V and 0 bases from J, with 16 bases between. The CDR3 is 16 amino acids. The germline gives CDR1 SGDLS, CDR2 YYNGEE. CD8 cells regarded as naive lacked CD45RO, were positively chosen for CCR7, and omitted terminally differentiated effector memory CD45RA+ cells. TCRdb's copy holds only in-frame clones and misses some; the assay was immunoSEQ multiplex PCR. Of some 2.1 million clones listed, about 95% were seen once; the top ten hold about 1.1%.

The TCR comes from a man younger than 35 in good health. The chain uses TRBV9 and TRBJ1-1, with a weak D call TRBD1 (5 bases). Sequenced input: naive CD8+ T cells sorted from blood. In DNA, the CDR3 is TGTGCCAGCAGCCCACCAGGATCAGGGATGAACACTGAAGCTTTCTTT. Translated: CASSPPGSGMNTEAFF.